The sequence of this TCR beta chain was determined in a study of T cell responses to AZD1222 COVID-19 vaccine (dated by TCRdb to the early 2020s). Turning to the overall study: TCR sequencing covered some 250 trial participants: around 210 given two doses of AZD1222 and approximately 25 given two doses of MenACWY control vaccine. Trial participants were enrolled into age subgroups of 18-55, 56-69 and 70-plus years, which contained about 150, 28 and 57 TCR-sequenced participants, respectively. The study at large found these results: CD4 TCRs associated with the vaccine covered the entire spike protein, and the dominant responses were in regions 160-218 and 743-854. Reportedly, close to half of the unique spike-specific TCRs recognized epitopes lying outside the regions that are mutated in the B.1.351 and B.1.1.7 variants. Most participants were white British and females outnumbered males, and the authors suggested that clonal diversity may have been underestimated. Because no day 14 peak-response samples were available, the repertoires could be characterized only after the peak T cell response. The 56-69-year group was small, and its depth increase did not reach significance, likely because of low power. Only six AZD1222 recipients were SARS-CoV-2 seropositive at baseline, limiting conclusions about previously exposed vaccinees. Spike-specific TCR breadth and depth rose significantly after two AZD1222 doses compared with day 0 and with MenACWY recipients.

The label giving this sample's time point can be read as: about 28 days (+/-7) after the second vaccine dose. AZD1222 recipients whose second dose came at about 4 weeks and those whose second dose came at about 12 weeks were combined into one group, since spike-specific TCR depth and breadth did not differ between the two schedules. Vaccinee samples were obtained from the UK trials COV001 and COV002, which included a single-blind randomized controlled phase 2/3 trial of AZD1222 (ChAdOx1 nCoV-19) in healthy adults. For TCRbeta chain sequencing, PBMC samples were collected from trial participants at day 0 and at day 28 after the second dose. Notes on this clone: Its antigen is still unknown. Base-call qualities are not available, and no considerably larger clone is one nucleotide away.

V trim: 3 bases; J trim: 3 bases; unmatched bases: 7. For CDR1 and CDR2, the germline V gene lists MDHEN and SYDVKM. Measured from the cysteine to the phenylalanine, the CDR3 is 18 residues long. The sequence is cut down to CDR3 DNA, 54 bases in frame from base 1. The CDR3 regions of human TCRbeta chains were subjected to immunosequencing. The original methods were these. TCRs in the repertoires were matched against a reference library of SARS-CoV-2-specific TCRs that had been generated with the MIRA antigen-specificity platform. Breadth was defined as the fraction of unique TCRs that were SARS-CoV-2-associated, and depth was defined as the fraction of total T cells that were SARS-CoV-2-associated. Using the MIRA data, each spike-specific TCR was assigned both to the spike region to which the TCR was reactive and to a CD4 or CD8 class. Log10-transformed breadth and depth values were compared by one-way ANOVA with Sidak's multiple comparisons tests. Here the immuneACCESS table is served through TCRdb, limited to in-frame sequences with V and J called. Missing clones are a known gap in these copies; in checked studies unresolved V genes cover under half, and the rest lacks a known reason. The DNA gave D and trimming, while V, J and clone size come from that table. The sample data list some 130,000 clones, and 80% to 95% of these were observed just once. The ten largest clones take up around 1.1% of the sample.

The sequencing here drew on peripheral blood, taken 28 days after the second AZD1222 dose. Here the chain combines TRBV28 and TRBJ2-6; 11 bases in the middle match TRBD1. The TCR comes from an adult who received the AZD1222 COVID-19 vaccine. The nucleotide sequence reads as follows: TGTGCCAGCAGTTTCCCGGGACAGGGGGTAGGTGGGGCCAACGTCCTGACTTTC. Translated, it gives CASSFPGQGVGGANVLTF. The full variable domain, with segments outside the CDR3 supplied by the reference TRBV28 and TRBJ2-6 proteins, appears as DVKVTQSSRYLVKRTGEKVFLECVQDMDHENMFWYRQDPGLGLRLIYFSYDVKMKEKGDIPEGYSVSREKKERFSLILESASTNQTSMYLCASSFPGQGVGGANVLTFGAGSRLTVL.